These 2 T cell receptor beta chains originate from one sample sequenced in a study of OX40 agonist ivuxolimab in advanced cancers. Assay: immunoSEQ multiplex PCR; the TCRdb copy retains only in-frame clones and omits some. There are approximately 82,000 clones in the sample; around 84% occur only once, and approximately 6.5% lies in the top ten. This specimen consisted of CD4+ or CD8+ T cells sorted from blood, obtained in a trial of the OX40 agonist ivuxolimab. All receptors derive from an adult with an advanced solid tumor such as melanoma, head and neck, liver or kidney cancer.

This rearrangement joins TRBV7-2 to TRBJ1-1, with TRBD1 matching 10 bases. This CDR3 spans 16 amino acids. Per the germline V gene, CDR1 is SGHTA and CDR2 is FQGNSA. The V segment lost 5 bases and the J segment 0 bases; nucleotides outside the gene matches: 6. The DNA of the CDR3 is TGTGCCAGCAGCCGATACGGGACAGGGGTGAACACTGAAGCTTTCTTT. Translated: CASSRYGTGVNTEAFF. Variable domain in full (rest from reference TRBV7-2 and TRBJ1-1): GAGVSQSPSNKVTEKGKDVELRCDPISGHTALYWYRQSLGQGLEFLIYFQGNSAPDKSGLPSDRFSAERTGGSVSTLTIQRTQQEDSAVYLCASSRYGTGVNTEAFFGQGTRLTVV.

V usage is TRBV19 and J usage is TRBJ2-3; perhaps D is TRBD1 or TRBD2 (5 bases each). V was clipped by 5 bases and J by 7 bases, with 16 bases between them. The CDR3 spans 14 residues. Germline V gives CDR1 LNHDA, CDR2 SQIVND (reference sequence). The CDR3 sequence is CASSPSGTFHTQYF. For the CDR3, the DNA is TGTGCCAGTAGTCCCTCCGGGACCTTCCATACGCAGTATTTT. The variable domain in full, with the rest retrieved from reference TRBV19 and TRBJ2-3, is DGGITQSPKYLFRKEGQNVTLSCEQNLNHDAMYWYRQDPGQGLRLIYYSQIVNDFQKGDIAEGYSVSREKKESFPLTVTSAQKNPTAFYLCASSPSGTFHTQYFGPGTRLTVL.